The clone carrying this TCR beta chain occurred many times. This entry is derived from a study of neurological immune-mediated disorders. The cDNA was generated by 5'RACE with 10-nucleotide random UMIs. TCRdb passed the 5' RACE reads through MiXCR, listing each CDR3 protein once. The data hold roughly 48,000 distinct CDR3 sequences, with roughly 12% observed a single time. Time point noted: longitudinal time-point 3. The unsorted libraries were produced from 2 million PBMCs held at -80 C. This CDR3 comprises 14 residues. In germline, CDR1 is SGHTA, CDR2 FQGNSA. The ends were cut back, 6 bases at V and 1 base at J, with 9 bases in the middle.

Material for sequencing was PBMCs. The V and J genes are TRBV7-2 and TRBJ2-2, with a possible D match to TRBD1 (5 bases). This receptor was taken from a male donor with HTLV-1-associated myelopathy (HAM/TSP). CDR3 protein: CASRIDRNTGELFF. The DNA for the CDR3 is TGTGCCAGCAGAATAGACAGGAACACCGGGGAGCTGTTTTTT.